This is a list of T cell receptor beta chains from one sample in a study of blood T cell repertoires in COVID-19. Sequenced by immunoSEQ multiplex PCR; TCRdb stores in-frame clones only, minus some. The sample lists around 200,000 clones; around 86% were seen once. Material for sequencing was peripheral blood. The receptors shown here come from a man aged 45 to 65 with acute or convalescent COVID-19. Each CDR3 is given with its conserved first and last residue. Fields, in order: clone size, D gene, V gene, J gene, CDR3 DNA, CDR3 protein. A D gene is named only where the DNA matches it firmly. Clone size is stated in some rows and not others, as once, few, many or a class when expanded.

abundance: -
d_gene: TRBD2
v_gene: TRBV4-2
j_gene: TRBJ2-2
CDR3nt: TGTGCCAGCAGCCAAGAAGGACTAGCGGCGAACACCGGGGAGCTGTTTTTT
CDR3aa: CASSQEGLAANTGELFF

abundance: -
d_gene: TRBD1
v_gene: TRBV29-1
j_gene: TRBJ1-1
CDR3nt: TGCAGCGCCTCAGGGGGCAGGTGGGCTTTCTTT
CDR3aa: CSASGGRWAFF

abundance: -
d_gene: TRBD2
v_gene: TRBV10-3
j_gene: TRBJ2-1
CDR3nt: TGTGCCATCAGTGAGTCATCGCGGGGGGGCCGCAATGAGCAGTTCTTC
CDR3aa: CAISESSRGGRNEQFF

abundance: -
d_gene: TRBD2
v_gene: TRBV9
j_gene: TRBJ2-1
CDR3nt: TGTGCCAGCAGCGTAGATGCGGGGGGGCGTGAGCAGTTCTTC
CDR3aa: CASSVDAGGREQFF

abundance: -
d_gene: TRBD1
v_gene: TRBV3-1/TRBV3-2
j_gene: TRBJ1-1
CDR3nt: TGTGCCAGCAGCCTTCTCAGGACAGGGGGACCTGAAGCTTTCTTT
CDR3aa: CASSLLRTGGPEAFF

abundance: -
d_gene: TRBD1
v_gene: TRBV5-6
j_gene: TRBJ1-1
CDR3nt: TGTGCCAGCAGTAGGGGGCAGGGTCAGGTATTCCCTGAAGCTTTCTTT
CDR3aa: CASSRGQGQVFPEAFF

abundance: once
d_gene: -
v_gene: TRBV7-9
j_gene: TRBJ1-6
CDR3nt: TGTGCCAGCGGCGGGGTTTCTAATTCACCCCTCCACTTT
CDR3aa: CASGGVSNSPLHF

abundance: -
d_gene: TRBD1
v_gene: TRBV5-4
j_gene: TRBJ2-3
CDR3nt: TGTGCCAGCAGCTCCCGCCGGGACAGTATAACGCAGTATTTT
CDR3aa: CASSSRRDSITQYF

abundance: -
d_gene: -
v_gene: TRBV12-5
j_gene: TRBJ1-5
CDR3nt: TGTGCTAGTGGTTTGGTTCTTACCGGGAGGTATCAGCCCCAGCATTTT
CDR3aa: CASGLVLTGRYQPQHF

abundance: -
d_gene: TRBD1
v_gene: TRBV5-4
j_gene: TRBJ2-3
CDR3nt: TGTGCCAGCAGCCTAAAAGGAACAGGGGACACAGATACGCAGTATTTT
CDR3aa: CASSLKGTGDTDTQYF

abundance: few
d_gene: -
v_gene: TRBV5-1
j_gene: TRBJ2-1
CDR3nt: TGCGCCAGCAGCCTGGGGGGACACACGAACAATGAGCAGTTCTTC
CDR3aa: CASSLGGHTNNEQFF

abundance: -
d_gene: -
v_gene: TRBV6-5
j_gene: TRBJ1-1
CDR3nt: TGTGCCAGCAGAATACGGGGACATCGGGACACTGAAGCTTTCTTT
CDR3aa: CASRIRGHRDTEAFF

abundance: -
d_gene: -
v_gene: TRBV2
j_gene: TRBJ2-1
CDR3nt: TGTGCCAGCAGTGATTCCTCTTCCTACAATGAGCAGTTCTTC
CDR3aa: CASSDSSSYNEQFF

abundance: -
d_gene: -
v_gene: TRBV5-4
j_gene: TRBJ2-3
CDR3nt: TGTGCCAGCAGCTTGGGGTCCGGGTCTGGAGATACGCAGTATTTT
CDR3aa: CASSLGSGSGDTQYF

abundance: -
d_gene: -
v_gene: TRBV6-2/TRBV6-3
j_gene: TRBJ1-6
CDR3nt: TGTGCCAGCAGTTACCCGACAGACATTGGATCACCCCTCCACTTT
CDR3aa: CASSYPTDIGSPLHF

abundance: few
d_gene: -
v_gene: TRBV29-1
j_gene: TRBJ1-2
CDR3nt: TGCAGCGTTACCACAGGGTATGGCTACACCTTC
CDR3aa: CSVTTGYGYTF

abundance: -
d_gene: -
v_gene: TRBV2
j_gene: TRBJ2-2
CDR3nt: TGTGCCAGCAGGCGAGAACTATCCGGGGAGCTGTTTTTT
CDR3aa: CASRRELSGELFF

abundance: -
d_gene: -
v_gene: TRBV27
j_gene: TRBJ1-1
CDR3nt: TGTGCCCTCTTGGTGCAGGGACATAACACTGAAGCTTTCTTT
CDR3aa: CALLVQGHNTEAFF

abundance: -
d_gene: -
v_gene: TRBV3-1/TRBV3-2
j_gene: TRBJ1-1
CDR3nt: TGTGCCAGCAGCCAAGTGGCTGGGCCAGGGCGGAACACTGAAGCTTTCTTT
CDR3aa: CASSQVAGPGRNTEAFF